A selection of T cell receptor beta chains follows, all from one sample in a study of OX40 agonist ivuxolimab in advanced cancers. Generated by immunoSEQ multiplex PCR, the TCRdb table keeps only in-frame clones and is missing some. Altogether under 70,000 clones are present, 80% to 90% being singletons, with the ten largest covering roughly 1.5%. Material: CD4+ or CD8+ T cells sorted from blood, obtained in a trial of the OX40 agonist ivuxolimab. These TCRs come from an adult with an advanced solid tumor such as melanoma, head and neck, liver or kidney cancer. CDR3s include the opening cysteine and the closing phenylalanine or tryptophan. A D gene is named only where the DNA matches it firmly. The listing skips clone size in some rows; elsewhere it reads once, few, many or a size class.

TRBD1,TRBV5-1,NA,TRBJ2-3,TGCGCCAGCAGCCACGGGACAGCCCAGGGTACAGATACGCAGTATTTT,CASSHGTAQGTDTQYF
NA,TRBV4-2,NA,TRBJ2-7,TGTGCCAGCAGCCGGCTCCGGGACGAGCAGTACTTC,CASSRLRDEQYF
TRBD1,TRBV18,few,TRBJ2-6,TGTGCCAGCTCACAACGACAGGGTACTGGGGCCAACGTCCTGACTTTC,CASSQRQGTGANVLTF
NA,TRBV5-4,NA,TRBJ1-3,TGTGCCAGCAGCTTGTACCAGGGAAGTGGAAACACCATATATTTT,CASSLYQGSGNTIYF
TRBD2,TRBV30,NA,TRBJ2-7,TGTGCCTGGAGCCGGACTAGCGGAAGTTACGAGCAGTACTTC,CAWSRTSGSYEQYF
NA,TRBV5-1,NA,TRBJ2-7,TGCGCCAGCAGCTTCGGTAGGACCCCCTACGAGCAGTACTTC,CASSFGRTPYEQYF
NA,TRBV6-5,NA,TRBJ1-3,TGTGCCAGCAGTTACGTCAGGGACTCTGGAAACACCATATATTTT,CASSYVRDSGNTIYF
TRBD1,TRBV19,once,TRBJ2-6,TGTGCCAGTTCCGACAGGGGAGTGGCTGGGGCCAACGTCCTGACTTTC,CASSDRGVAGANVLTF
NA,TRBV6-6,NA,TRBJ1-2,TGTGCCAGCAGAGCCGGCGCGGGAGCTAACTATGGCTACACCTTC,CASRAGAGANYGYTF
NA,TRBV2,few,TRBJ2-7,TGTGCCAGCAGTGAGGGGGGACTGCGGTCCTACGAGCAGTACTTC,CASSEGGLRSYEQYF
NA,TRBV27,NA,TRBJ1-2,TGTGCCAGCAGCCCTTGGGGCAAAGGCCCTGGCTACACCTTC,CASSPWGKGPGYTF
NA,TRBV19,NA,TRBJ1-1,TGTGCCAGTAAGAGGGCCATGAACACTGAAGCTTTCTTT,CASKRAMNTEAFF
NA,TRBV19,NA,TRBJ2-7,TGTGCCAGTTCCCAACAACCCGGGAGCTACGAGCAGTACTTC,CASSQQPGSYEQYF
NA,TRBV6-5,few,TRBJ2-3,TGTGCCAGCAGCGGGACTGGGCTGGAGGCGCAGTATTTT,CASSGTGLEAQYF
TRBD1,TRBV5-8,once,TRBJ2-7,TGTGCCAGCAGCTTGGAAGCAGGGGGCTACGAGCAGTACTTC,CASSLEAGGYEQYF
NA,TRBV4-1,NA,TRBJ1-4,TGCGCCAGCAGCCAGGGAAGGGGTGCTAATGAAAAACTGTTTTTT,CASSQGRGANEKLFF
NA,TRBV9,NA,TRBJ2-7,TGTGCCAGCAGCACCGGACGGGGCTACGAGCAGTACTTC,CASSTGRGYEQYF
NA,TRBV2,NA,TRBJ1-2,TGTGCCAGCAGTCCGGCCGGGGGAAGGCTTGGCTACACCTTC,CASSPAGGRLGYTF
NA,TRBV10-3,NA,TRBJ1-3,TGTGCCATCGGCGAGGGAGTGAACTCTGGAAACACCATATATTTT,CAIGEGVNSGNTIYF
NA,TRBV29-1,NA,TRBJ2-3,TGCAGCGTTGACGGCTCAACGCAGTATTTT,CSVDGSTQYF
NA,TRBV2,NA,TRBJ1-4,TGTGCCAGCAGTGAATGGGGCAGAACTAATGAAAAACTGTTTTTT,CASSEWGRTNEKLFF
NA,TRBV5-1,NA,TRBJ1-3,TGCGCCAGCAGCTTGCTGGGGCCTGGAAACACCATATATTTT,CASSLLGPGNTIYF
NA,TRBV30,NA,TRBJ2-1,TGTGCCTGGAGTGTTCGGCCTCGACCCGACAATGAGCAGTTCTTC,CAWSVRPRPDNEQFF
TRBD2,TRBV27,NA,TRBJ2-1,TGTGCCAGCGAATCTACGAGACTAGCGGGAGTTGGTGAGCAGTTCTTC,CASESTRLAGVGEQFF
NA,TRBV6-5,NA,TRBJ1-5,TGTGCCAGCAAAAGGGGAGGGGAGGCCAATCAGCCCCAGCATTTT,CASKRGGEANQPQHF
NA,TRBV19,once,TRBJ2-1,TGTGCCAGTAGCTCAATTAGACGGGAGAATGAGCAGTTCTTC,CASSSIRRENEQFF
TRBD1,TRBV18,NA,TRBJ2-5,TGTGCCAGCTCACCATGGACAGGGACCCAAGAGACCCAGTACTTC,CASSPWTGTQETQYF
NA,TRBV7-7,NA,TRBJ2-2,TGTGCTAGCAGCCAACGGGGTAACACCGGGGAGCTGTTTTTT,CASSQRGNTGELFF
NA,TRBV28,NA,TRBJ1-3,TGTGCCAGCAGTTTAGGACCCTCAGCCGGAAACACCATATATTTT,CASSLGPSAGNTIYF
NA,TRBV19,NA,TRBJ2-5,TGTGCCAGTAGTGGGCAACATCAAGAGACCCAGTACTTC,CASSGQHQETQYF
TRBD1,TRBV19,NA,TRBJ1-1,TGTGCCAGTAGTATATTGGGGGCCTTTGACAGGGGAGCCACTGAAGCTTTCTTT,CASSILGAFDRGATEAFF
NA,TRBV15,NA,TRBJ1-2,TGTGCCACCAGCAGAGGGGCAAGAGGCTACACCTTC,CATSRGARGYTF
NA,TRBV21-1,NA,TRBJ2-7,TGTGCCAGCAGCACTTGCGGGACAGGGAAATCCTACGAGCAGTACTTC,CASSTCGTGKSYEQYF
NA,TRBV29-1,NA,TRBJ1-3,TGCAGCGTTCAGCTTGTGAACTCTGGAAACACCATATATTTT,CSVQLVNSGNTIYF
NA,TRBV6-6,NA,TRBJ2-3,TGTGCCAGCAGTTATGGTCGCCAGAACACAGATACGCAGTATTTT,CASSYGRQNTDTQYF
NA,TRBV5-1,NA,TRBJ2-7,TGCGCCAGCAGCTTTTCTTGGAAGGGCCCCTACGAGCAGTACTTC,CASSFSWKGPYEQYF
NA,TRBV10-3,NA,TRBJ1-2,TGTGCCATCAGTGATAGGGCAATCTATGGCTACACCTTC,CAISDRAIYGYTF
NA,TRBV6-5,NA,TRBJ1-2,TGTGCCAGCAGTTCCGCAGGGCCCCTTGGTGGCTACACCTTC,CASSSAGPLGGYTF
NA,TRBV27,NA,TRBJ2-1,TGTGCCAGCAGTGGCCTCGGGGCGACGAGGAATGAGCAGTTCTTC,CASSGLGATRNEQFF
NA,TRBV7-9,NA,TRBJ2-6,TGTGCCAGCAGCTCCCGACAGGCGATATACTCTGGGGCCAACGTCCTGACTTTC,CASSSRQAIYSGANVLTF
NA,TRBV14,NA,TRBJ1-1,TGTGCCAGCAGCCAAGGAACGGGCATGGGAGCTTTCTTT,CASSQGTGMGAFF
NA,TRBV5-1,NA,TRBJ1-1,TGCGCCAGCAGCTTGAGGACAGACACTGAAGCTTTCTTT,CASSLRTDTEAFF
TRBD1,TRBV29-1,NA,TRBJ2-2,TGCAGCGTAGACGACAGGGGACCCACCGGGGAGCTGTTTTTT,CSVDDRGPTGELFF
NA,TRBV10-1,NA,TRBJ2-1,TGCGCCAGCAGTGAGGCCGGAGGGGGGTACAATGAGCAGTTCTTC,CASSEAGGGYNEQFF
NA,TRBV18,NA,TRBJ1-1,TGTGCCAGCTCCCCCACCATGAGTGAAGGGGCTGAAGCTTTCTTT,CASSPTMSEGAEAFF
NA,TRBV5-1,NA,TRBJ2-1,TGCGCCAGCAGCCTGGGACGCCGTTCCAATGAGCAGTTCTTC,CASSLGRRSNEQFF